A selection of T cell receptor beta chains follows, all from one sample in a study of cytomegalovirus exposure and HLA in healthy donors. The data were produced by immunoSEQ multiplex PCR, yet TCRdb's version contains in-frame clones alone and is incomplete. The sample consists of some 130,000 clones, roughly three quarters of them appearing once. Sequencing was done on a sample of PBMCs. The receptors stem from a young man in good health and CMV-seronegative. Both conserved end residues are part of each CDR3. A D gene is named only where the DNA matches it firmly. Some rows have no size entry. The others give once, few or many, or a class for an expanded clone.

J gene	D gene	clone size	V gene	CDR3 protein	CDR3 DNA
TRBJ1-2	.	.	TRBV14	CASSQDFVNRGLYGYTF	TGTGCCAGCAGCCAAGATTTCGTTAATCGGGGACTCTATGGCTACACCTTC
TRBJ1-1	TRBD1	.	TRBV6-6	CASSYLAGGAGEAFF	TGTGCCAGCAGTTACTTGGCAGGGGGCGCAGGTGAAGCTTTCTTT
TRBJ1-5	TRBD1	.	TRBV6-4	CASTQGAAPNQPQHF	TGTGCCAGCACACAGGGGGCGGCCCCCAATCAGCCCCAGCATTTT
TRBJ2-3	.	.	TRBV4-1	CASSQDVQGPTDTQYF	TGCGCCAGCAGCCAAGACGTGCAGGGCCCCACAGATACGCAGTATTTT
TRBJ2-7	TRBD2	.	TRBV10-3	CAISRLAGTYEQYF	TGTGCCATCAGTAGACTAGCGGGGACCTACGAGCAGTACTTC
TRBJ2-1	.	.	TRBV29-1	CSGGPLVGGYNEQFF	TGCAGCGGCGGCCCACTAGTCGGGGGCTACAATGAGCAGTTCTTC
TRBJ2-1	TRBD1	.	TRBV28	CASSSGTGAREQFF	TGTGCCAGCAGTTCCGGGACAGGGGCGCGTGAGCAGTTCTTC
TRBJ1-1	.	.	TRBV25-1	CASSGYSGLGTEAFF	TGTGCCAGCAGTGGGTATTCAGGGCTGGGGACTGAAGCTTTCTTT
TRBJ2-4	TRBD2	.	TRBV9	CASSVVGGDGDIQYF	TGTGCCAGCAGCGTAGTGGGGGGGGACGGGGACATTCAGTACTTC
TRBJ2-3	.	.	TRBV29-1	CSVGRGPTDTQYF	TGCAGCGTGGGGCGAGGCCCCACAGATACGCAGTATTTT
TRBJ1-5	TRBD1	.	TRBV28	CASSLLDFTGTGWRNQPQHF	TGTGCCAGCAGTTTATTAGATTTCACCGGGACAGGGTGGCGCAATCAGCCCCAGCATTTT
TRBJ1-3	TRBD1	.	TRBV5-1	CASSMGTGGIGNTIYF	TGCGCCAGCAGCATGGGAACAGGGGGCATTGGAAACACCATATATTTT
TRBJ2-3	TRBD2	.	TRBV7-6	CASSPIRVGGRVTDTQYF	TGTGCCAGCAGCCCTATCCGGGTTGGCGGGAGGGTCACAGATACGCAGTATTTT
TRBJ1-1	.	.	TRBV21-1	CASAQGNTEAFF	TGTGCCAGCGCACAGGGGAACACTGAAGCTTTCTTT
TRBJ2-7	TRBD2	.	TRBV6-6	CASRQTTSGSYEQYF	TGTGCCAGCAGGCAGACGACTAGCGGGAGCTACGAGCAGTACTTC
TRBJ1-2	.	.	TRBV5-6	CASSLGDYGYTF	TGTGCCAGCAGCTTGGGAGATTATGGCTACACCTTC
TRBJ1-3	TRBD1	.	TRBV18	CASSPPAGTGRNTIYF	TGTGCCAGCTCACCACCGGCTGGGACAGGGAGAAACACCATATATTTT
TRBJ1-1	TRBD1	once	TRBV18	CASSPRQGRDTEAFF	TGTGCCAGCTCGCCAAGACAGGGGAGGGACACTGAAGCTTTCTTT
TRBJ1-1	.	.	TRBV2	CASSAGENTEAFF	TGTGCCAGCAGTGCAGGGGAGAACACTGAAGCTTTCTTT
TRBJ2-1	.	.	TRBV5-1	CASSGGISSYNEQFF	TGCGCCAGCAGCGGAGGTATTAGCTCCTACAATGAGCAGTTCTTC
TRBJ2-5	.	.	TRBV30	CAWRIGGGGWGTQYF	TGTGCCTGGAGAATCGGGGGAGGGGGTTGGGGGACCCAGTACTTC
TRBJ1-5	.	.	TRBV7-6	CASSPGSGNQPQHF	TGTGCCAGCAGTCCAGGGTCGGGCAATCAGCCCCAGCATTTT
TRBJ2-7	TRBD1	.	TRBV7-9	CASSGGQNYEQYF	TGTGCCAGCAGCGGGGGACAGAACTACGAGCAGTACTTC
TRBJ2-7	TRBD1	.	TRBV6-5	CASSYSRQGSSYEQYF	TGTGCCAGCAGTTACTCACGACAGGGTAGCTCCTACGAGCAGTACTTC
TRBJ2-7	TRBD2	few	TRBV27	CASSYSASGNYEQYF	TGTGCCAGCAGTTACTCGGCTAGCGGAAACTACGAGCAGTACTTC
TRBJ2-3	.	.	TRBV11-3	CASSPSRSRDTQYF	TGTGCCAGCAGCCCAAGCCGGAGCCGTGATACGCAGTATTTT